The T cell receptor (beta chain) described here comes from a study of STAT3 mutations in large granular lymphocyte leukemia. Per the germline V gene, CDR1 is SGHRS and CDR2 is YFSETQ. This CDR3 spans 16 amino acids. Trimming left V 0 bases short and J 1 base short, with 13 bases between. Concerning this clone: Its target is unknown.

Profiled with immunoSEQ multiplex PCR; TCRdb holds only in-frame clones, not every one. The data show 25,000 to 40,000 clones, roughly 86% seen once. The study's findings and limits: Treatment regimens differed across patients between samplings. Every T-cell large granular lymphocyte leukemia patient had at least one immunodominant TCR beta clonotype. TCR clonotype switching after therapy occurred in about 30% of the 18 patients.

The source of this sequence is a man aged 55 to 70 with T-cell large granular lymphocyte leukemia. Some clones in this sample may be carry-over from other donors' samples. The sample comprised peripheral blood mononuclear cells. The chain couples TRBV5-1 to TRBJ1-1, with a tentative D call TRBD1 (6 bases). As DNA, the CDR3 is TGCGCCAGCAGCTTGGGTGGGGGGGGCTCGAACACTGAAGCTTTCTTT. The encoded protein is CASSLGGGGSNTEAFF.